Detailed here is one T cell receptor beta chain. The entry originates in a study of blood T cell repertoires in COVID-19. Study in general: There were acute and convalescent COVID-19 samples, and they came from the United States, Italy and Spain. PBMCs, B-cell-depleted T cells, or T cells provided the cDNA or gDNA that made up the material.

This CDR3 region has 15 residues. V was shortened by 1 base and J by 0 bases, with 9 bases between the two germline ends. From germline, CDR1 is SEHNR and CDR2 FQNEAQ (reference sequence). Per the study methods: Reference gene primer amplification in the assay estimated nucleated cell counts. Assay: immunoSEQ multiplex PCR; the TCRdb copy retains only in-frame clones and omits some. The D gene and trimming were derived from the DNA, and the V and J assignments and clone size from that table. The repertoire includes 90,000 or so clones, around 88% of them detected once, and around 18% sits in the top ten. Seattle cases were enrolled at active infection and followed longitudinally.

V usage is TRBV7-9 and J usage is TRBJ1-2; D is unresolved. Sequenced: peripheral blood. The clonotype comes from a woman aged 55-70 years with COVID-19, enrolled during active disease. This CDR3 reads CASSLGSNSNYGYTF. CDR3 nucleotides: TGTGCCAGCAGCTTAGGAAGCAACTCTAACTATGGCTACACCTTC. Together with reference TRBV7-9 and TRBJ1-2, the CDR3 gives the full variable domain: DTGVSQNPRHKITKRGQNVTFRCDPISEHNRLYWYRQTLGQGPEFLTYFQNEAQLEKSRLLSDRFSAERPKGSFSTLEIQRTEQGDSAMYLCASSLGSNSNYGYTFGSGTRLTVV.